Listed below are T cell receptor beta chains from one sample, sequenced in a study of blood T cell repertoires in COVID-19. Sequenced by immunoSEQ multiplex PCR; TCRdb stores in-frame clones only, minus some. The sample lists about 480,000 clones, around 88% occurring once. Sequenced: peripheral blood. The receptors come from a woman aged 45-65 years with COVID-19, enrolled during active disease. Both conserved end residues are part of each CDR3. The D gene is left open where the match is weak. The listing skips clone size in some rows; elsewhere it reads once, few, many or a size class.

j_call: TRBJ1-2
v_call: TRBV27
d_call: TRBD1
clone_size: .
cdr3_aa: CASSSGQVYGYTF
cdr3_nt: TGTGCCAGCAGTTCGGGACAGGTCTATGGCTACACCTTC

j_call: TRBJ1-2
v_call: TRBV11-2
d_call: .
clone_size: .
cdr3_aa: CASSLEAGGGYTF
cdr3_nt: TGTGCCAGCAGCTTAGAAGCGGGGGGCGGCTACACCTTC

j_call: TRBJ1-1
v_call: TRBV7-9
d_call: .
clone_size: .
cdr3_aa: CASSAPGGLNTEAFF
cdr3_nt: TGTGCCAGCAGCGCCCCGGGAGGGTTGAACACTGAAGCTTTCTTT

j_call: TRBJ2-7
v_call: TRBV13
d_call: TRBD1
clone_size: .
cdr3_aa: CASSSRDRVVHEQYF
cdr3_nt: TGTGCCAGCAGCTCCAGGGACAGGGTAGTCCACGAGCAGTACTTC

j_call: TRBJ2-5
v_call: TRBV5-1
d_call: TRBD2
clone_size: .
cdr3_aa: CASSSRPAGGQETQYF
cdr3_nt: TGCGCCAGCAGCTCGCGCCCTGCGGGGGGCCAAGAGACCCAGTACTTC

j_call: TRBJ2-5
v_call: TRBV6-5
d_call: .
clone_size: .
cdr3_aa: CASSYLGLSETQYF
cdr3_nt: TGTGCCAGCAGTTACCTTGGACTGTCAGAGACCCAGTACTTC

j_call: TRBJ2-3
v_call: TRBV18
d_call: TRBD2
clone_size: .
cdr3_aa: CASSPRLAGGFTDTQYF
cdr3_nt: TGTGCCAGCTCACCGCGACTAGCGGGGGGTTTCACAGATACGCAGTATTTT

j_call: TRBJ1-1
v_call: TRBV7-8
d_call: .
clone_size: .
cdr3_aa: CASSLVTPDTEAFF
cdr3_nt: TGTGCCAGCAGCTTAGTAACGCCAGACACTGAAGCTTTCTTT

j_call: TRBJ1-2
v_call: TRBV10-3
d_call: .
clone_size: .
cdr3_aa: CAISRGAGYGYTF
cdr3_nt: TGTGCCATCAGTCGGGGAGCGGGCTATGGCTACACCTTC

j_call: TRBJ2-3
v_call: TRBV6-1
d_call: .
clone_size: .
cdr3_aa: CASSERGTDTQYF
cdr3_nt: TGTGCCAGCAGTGAACGGGGGACAGATACGCAGTATTTT

j_call: TRBJ1-1
v_call: TRBV6-1
d_call: TRBD1
clone_size: .
cdr3_aa: CASSEQGANTEAFF
cdr3_nt: TGTGCCAGCAGTGAACAGGGGGCGAACACTGAAGCTTTCTTT

j_call: TRBJ1-1
v_call: TRBV12-3/TRBV12-4
d_call: .
clone_size: .
cdr3_aa: CASSLRGTDEAFF
cdr3_nt: TGTGCCAGCAGTTTAAGGGGGACGGATGAAGCTTTCTTT

j_call: TRBJ1-6
v_call: TRBV15
d_call: TRBD1
clone_size: .
cdr3_aa: CATSTHLGTGYSPLHF
cdr3_nt: TGTGCCACCAGCACTCACCTCGGGACAGGGTACTCACCCCTCCACTTT

j_call: TRBJ1-4
v_call: TRBV5-4
d_call: TRBD1
clone_size: .
cdr3_aa: CASSPGQGAANEKLFF
cdr3_nt: TGTGCCAGCAGCCCTGGACAGGGGGCGGCTAATGAAAAACTGTTTTTT

j_call: TRBJ1-5
v_call: TRBV4-1
d_call: .
clone_size: .
cdr3_aa: CASSRWGGAGQPQHF
cdr3_nt: TGCGCCAGCAGTCGATGGGGTGGGGCCGGTCAGCCCCAGCATTTT

j_call: TRBJ1-4
v_call: TRBV5-1
d_call: .
clone_size: .
cdr3_aa: CASLNEKLFF
cdr3_nt: TGCGCCAGCTTAAATGAAAAACTGTTTTTT

j_call: TRBJ1-1
v_call: TRBV7-8
d_call: .
clone_size: .
cdr3_aa: CASSLDTMNTEAFF
cdr3_nt: TGTGCCAGCAGCCTTGACACAATGAACACTGAAGCTTTCTTT

j_call: TRBJ1-1
v_call: TRBV4-1
d_call: .
clone_size: .
cdr3_aa: CASSPDRVNTEAFF
cdr3_nt: TGCGCCAGCAGCCCGGACAGAGTAAACACTGAAGCTTTCTTT

j_call: TRBJ1-2
v_call: TRBV7-2
d_call: TRBD1
clone_size: .
cdr3_aa: CASSFPTGVHGYTF
cdr3_nt: TGTGCCAGCAGCTTTCCGACAGGGGTCCATGGCTACACCTTC

j_call: TRBJ1-2
v_call: TRBV5-1
d_call: TRBD1
clone_size: .
cdr3_aa: CASSLGQGADGYTF
cdr3_nt: TGCGCCAGCAGCTTGGGGCAGGGGGCAGATGGCTACACCTTC

j_call: TRBJ2-7
v_call: TRBV7-2
d_call: TRBD1
clone_size: once
cdr3_aa: CASSLRASVGTGSYEQYF
cdr3_nt: TGTGCCAGCAGCTTAAGGGCTTCGGTAGGGACAGGGTCCTACGAGCAGTACTTC

j_call: TRBJ2-2
v_call: TRBV27
d_call: .
clone_size: once
cdr3_aa: CASSLNGGNTGELFF
cdr3_nt: TGTGCCAGCAGTTTAAACGGGGGGAACACCGGGGAGCTGTTTTTT

j_call: TRBJ1-5
v_call: TRBV12-5
d_call: TRBD1
clone_size: .
cdr3_aa: CASGPRQGAIQPQHF
cdr3_nt: TGTGCTAGTGGCCCGAGACAGGGGGCTATTCAGCCCCAGCATTTT

j_call: TRBJ1-2
v_call: TRBV9
d_call: .
clone_size: once
cdr3_aa: CASSGLSWTF
cdr3_nt: TGTGCCAGCAGCGGACTGAGTTGGACCTTC

j_call: TRBJ1-2
v_call: TRBV5-1
d_call: .
clone_size: .
cdr3_aa: CASREDLSDGYTF
cdr3_nt: TGCGCCAGCAGGGAGGATCTATCAGATGGCTACACCTTC

j_call: TRBJ1-2
v_call: TRBV7-9
d_call: TRBD1
clone_size: .
cdr3_aa: CASSSQIVAGQGPISF
cdr3_nt: TGTGCCAGCAGCTCCCAGATTGTGGCGGGACAGGGGCCGATTTCCTTC

j_call: TRBJ1-3
v_call: TRBV2
d_call: .
clone_size: .
cdr3_aa: CASRATGRAGNTIYF
cdr3_nt: TGTGCCAGCAGGGCTACAGGGAGAGCTGGAAACACCATATATTTT

j_call: TRBJ1-1
v_call: TRBV4-1
d_call: TRBD1
clone_size: few
cdr3_aa: CASSRPGTGNTEAFF
cdr3_nt: TGCGCCAGCAGCCGTCCCGGGACAGGGAACACTGAAGCTTTCTTT

j_call: TRBJ2-1
v_call: TRBV9
d_call: TRBD2
clone_size: .
cdr3_aa: CASSGIAGPNEQFF
cdr3_nt: TGTGCCAGCAGCGGGATAGCGGGGCCCAATGAGCAGTTCTTC

j_call: TRBJ2-7
v_call: TRBV12-3/TRBV12-4
d_call: .
clone_size: .
cdr3_aa: CASSTSSYEQYF
cdr3_nt: TGTGCCAGCAGTACATCCTCCTACGAGCAGTACTTC

j_call: TRBJ1-1
v_call: TRBV2
d_call: TRBD1
clone_size: .
cdr3_aa: CASSQPGQQDEAFF
cdr3_nt: TGTGCCAGCAGTCAGCCGGGACAGCAAGATGAAGCTTTCTTT

j_call: TRBJ2-1
v_call: TRBV11-2
d_call: TRBD2
clone_size: .
cdr3_aa: CASSLEMRASGHEQFF
cdr3_nt: TGTGCCAGCAGCTTAGAGATGAGGGCTAGCGGGCATGAGCAGTTCTTC

j_call: TRBJ2-1
v_call: TRBV7-9
d_call: TRBD2
clone_size: .
cdr3_aa: CASGISRGGDNEQFF
cdr3_nt: TGTGCCAGCGGCATCTCGAGGGGAGGGGACAATGAGCAGTTCTTC

j_call: TRBJ1-2
v_call: TRBV11-2
d_call: TRBD1
clone_size: .
cdr3_aa: CASSSGTEYGYTF
cdr3_nt: TGTGCCAGCAGCTCAGGGACAGAATATGGCTACACCTTC

j_call: TRBJ2-7
v_call: TRBV14
d_call: TRBD1
clone_size: .
cdr3_aa: CASSQGSGTGSAQYF
cdr3_nt: TGTGCCAGCAGCCAGGGCTCCGGGACAGGGTCGGCGCAGTACTTC

j_call: TRBJ1-1
v_call: TRBV29-1
d_call: .
clone_size: few
cdr3_aa: CSVDRINTEAFF
cdr3_nt: TGCAGCGTTGACAGAATCAACACTGAAGCTTTCTTT

j_call: TRBJ2-3
v_call: TRBV15
d_call: .
clone_size: once
cdr3_aa: CATSRDSLPADTQYF
cdr3_nt: TGTGCCACCAGCAGAGATTCTCTCCCGGCAGATACGCAGTATTTT

j_call: TRBJ2-3
v_call: TRBV9
d_call: TRBD2
clone_size: .
cdr3_aa: CASSSHGGATDTQYF
cdr3_nt: TGTGCCAGCAGCTCCCACGGGGGGGCCACAGATACGCAGTATTTT

j_call: TRBJ1-6
v_call: TRBV19
d_call: .
clone_size: .
cdr3_aa: CASRSMDRQYNSPLHF
cdr3_nt: TGTGCCAGTCGAAGTATGGACAGACAGTATAATTCACCCCTCCACTTT

j_call: TRBJ2-3
v_call: TRBV24-1
d_call: TRBD1
clone_size: .
cdr3_aa: CATSDYPGQGPSLGTQYF
cdr3_nt: TGTGCCACCAGTGACTACCCGGGACAGGGGCCTAGTTTAGGTACGCAGTATTTT